This T cell receptor beta chain was found in a study of T cell responses to AZD1222 COVID-19 vaccine. Germline-derived CDR1 and CDR2 are SQVTM and ANQGSEA. J was trimmed by 7 bases and V by 5 bases; bases with no gene match: 4. The CDR3 totals 12 residues. Note on this clone: Its specificity is unknown.

Study results and limitations: Vaccination with two AZD1222 doses was followed by a rise in Spike-specific TCR breadth and depth.

Profiled with immunoSEQ multiplex PCR; TCRdb holds only in-frame clones, not every one. The sample lists tens of thousands of clones, around 83% occurring once. This sequence was found in an adult in good health. Sample: peripheral blood, taken on day 0 of AZD1222 vaccination. The chain joins TRBV29-1 to TRBJ2-2; 7 bases fit TRBD1. CDR3 loop: CSVRQGLGELFF. CDR3 DNA sequence: TGCAGCGTTAGACAGGGCCTCGGGGAGCTGTTTTTT.